The table lists the clone carrying this TCR beta chain with many counts. Its target is unknown. V lost 4 bases and J lost 7; bases outside the gene matches: 8. CDR3 length: 15 amino acids. The entry originates in a study of T-cell reconstitution after alpha-beta-depleted transplantation in children. The TCRbeta library incorporated unique molecular identifiers. One entry per CDR3 protein results from TCRdb running MiXCR on the PCR reads. The top ten hold about 0.79% of the sample, which has hundreds of thousands of distinct CDR3 sequences, under 15% seen once. The study's findings and limits: One year post-transplant, T-cell counts and diversity were largely derived from T cells produced anew. Several hundred expanded graft clones reportedly gave rise to the alpha-beta T cells present about two months after transplant.

This chain connects TRBV12-3 or TRBV12-4 to TRBJ2-1; the match to TRBD2 covers 9 bases. The source of this sequence is a girl between 2 and 10 years old with congenital amegakaryocytic thrombocytopenia, due to receive a stem cell transplant. The material sequenced was PBMCs, taken before TCRalphabeta/CD19-depleted stem cell transplant. CDR3 amino acids: CASSSPTSGYNEQFF. The DNA of the CDR3 is TGTGCCAGCAGTTCACCGACTAGCGGATATAATGAGCAGTTCTTC.